This entry concerns a single T cell receptor (beta chain). This sample was taken from a study of control samples from healthy donors and cancer patients. TCRdb keeps only in-frame clones here, not all; method: immunoSEQ multiplex PCR. The data hold 55,000 to 75,000 clones, with around 87% observed a single time. The sequence derives from a woman aged 45-65 years with head and neck cancer. The sample comprised PBMCs.

The CDR3 DNA sequence: TGTGCCAGCAGCACTAACGCGGGGGGGACCTACAATGAGCAGTTCTTC. Residues: CASSTNAGGTYNEQFF. This chain uses TRBV21-1 with TRBJ2-1; the table's D gene call, TRBD2, was not cross checked with the DNA. TRBV21-1 corresponds to a pseudogene. This CDR3 has 16 amino acids.